What follows are 7 T cell receptor beta chains derived from one specimen sequenced in a study of cytomegalovirus exposure and HLA in healthy donors. Primers for the PCR totalled 60 Vbeta and 13 Jbeta. Sequencing used immunoSEQ multiplex PCR; TCRdb keeps in-frame clones, though not all of them. The sample yields about 130,000 clones, 83% seen once. The sequencing sample was made of PBMCs. The source of these receptors is a woman between 40 and 50 years old in good health and CMV-seropositive.

This chain uses TRBV9 with TRBJ2-3; possible D gene TRBD2, 6 bases. The CDR3 extends over 15 amino acids. Germline assignment: CDR1 SGDLS and CDR2 YYNGEE. V was cut by 0 bases and J by 3 bases, with 11 bases left in between. Here the CDR3 DNA reads TGTGCCAGCAGCGTAGGGGGGACTTTAACAGATACGCAGTATTTT. As protein: CASSVGGTLTDTQYF. Variable domain in full (rest from reference TRBV9 and TRBJ2-3): DSGVTQTPKHLITATGQRVTLRCSPRSGDLSVYWYQQSLDQGLQFLIQYYNGEERAKGNILERFSAQQFPDLHSELNLSSLELGDSALYFCASSVGGTLTDTQYFGPGTRLTVL.

The genes are TRBV15 and TRBJ2-5; D unclear. Trimming took 0 bases from V and 5 from J, leaving 7 bases between them. Germline lookup yields CDR1 LNHNV and CDR2 YYDKDF (reference sequence). This CDR3 spans 13 amino acids. CDR3 DNA: TGTGCCACCAGCAGAGACACATGGGAGACCCAGTACTTC. It translates to CATSRDTWETQYF.

The chain carries TRBV7-8 and TRBJ2-1; 7 bases line up with TRBD2. This CDR3 contains 15 residues. In germline, CDR1 is SGHVS, CDR2 FQNEAQ. The junction had 13 bases not matched to a gene; V was cut back by 5 bases and J by 9 bases. CDR3 sequence reads: CASSIQTTSRLEQFF. Written as DNA, the CDR3 is TGTGCCAGCAGCATACAGACGACTAGCCGCCTTGAGCAGTTCTTC.

Of note for this clone: At the DNA level, this CDR3 is encoded by other sequences in the same sample as well. The J gene is TRBJ2-3, the V gene TRBV2; possibly TRBD1 for D (6 bases). Trimming shortened V by 6 bases and J by 3 bases, and 10 bases separated the two germline ends. The length of the CDR3 is 13 residues. In germline, CDR1 is SNHLY, CDR2 FYNNEI. CDR3 nucleotides: TGTGCCAGCAGGGGGGCCGGGACAGATACGCAGTATTTT. Its protein product is CASRGAGTDTQYF.

CDR3 protein: CASNAGRNEKLFF. As DNA, the CDR3 is TGTGCCAGCAACGCAGGGAGGAATGAAAAACTGTTTTTT. The rearrangement uses TRBV2 and TRBJ1-4; possible D gene TRBD1, 5 bases. CDR1 is SNHLY, CDR2 FYNNEI, per germline. Trimming took 7 bases from V and 5 from J, leaving 11 bases between them. The CDR3 sequence is 13 residues long.

This clone was seen just once. The chain couples TRBV6-5 to TRBJ1-5; 8 positions agree with TRBD1. This CDR3 spans 14 amino acids. Trimming at V came to 6 bases and at J to 6 bases, leaving 7 bases not matched to a gene. Germline-derived CDR1 and CDR2 are MNHEY and SVGAGI. The DNA of the CDR3 is TGTGCCAGCAGCGCCACAGGGGGAGTTCAGCCCCAGCATTTT. Protein product: CASSATGGVQPQHF.

This clone has only a few counts. V usage is TRBV4-1 and J usage is TRBJ2-1, with TRBD2 as a possible D gene (5 bases). The CDR3 has 14 residues. In germline, CDR1 is MGHRA, CDR2 YSYEKL. Trimming pared 1 base from V and 4 bases from J, leaving 8 bases between. CDR3 sequence (DNA): TGCGCCAGCAGCCAAGGAGGGATGTACAATGAGCAGTTCTTC. Its translation is CASSQGGMYNEQFF.